What follows is one TCR beta chain and its context. Its antigen is still unknown. These data originate in a study of beta chain features in type 1 diabetes. Study at large: Patients shared similar age, gender and cell yields with healthy donors. Notes on the study in general: The study found moderately but significantly shorter TCRB CDR3s in all four CD4+ subsets of Type 1 diabetes patients. Relative to healthy donors, patients appeared to have naive, central memory and Treg TCRB repertoires that were more similar.

Sorting with CD45RO/CCR7/CD25/CD127/CD95/CD27 yielded naive, central memory, regulatory and stem-like memory CD4+ cells. All of the isolated RNA was reverse transcribed, so expressed TCRB transcripts were sequenced. Libraries were prepared by immunoSEQ multiplex PCR; TCRdb keeps only in-frame clonotypes and omits some of them. The sample has 130,000 to 150,000 clones, under 60% seen once. This clonotype was sampled from a man aged 18 to 30 in good health. The material sequenced was Tregs from blood.

CDR3 nucleotides: TGTGCCATCAGTGGGACACTATACAATGAGCAGTTCTTC. Amino acids: CAISGTLYNEQFF. The J gene is TRBJ2-1, the V gene TRBV10-3; D may be TRBD1 (5 bases). Germline values: CDR1 ENHRY, CDR2 SYGVKD. The CDR3 consists of 13 residues. V gave up 4 bases and J gave up 4 bases, with 8 bases separating them.